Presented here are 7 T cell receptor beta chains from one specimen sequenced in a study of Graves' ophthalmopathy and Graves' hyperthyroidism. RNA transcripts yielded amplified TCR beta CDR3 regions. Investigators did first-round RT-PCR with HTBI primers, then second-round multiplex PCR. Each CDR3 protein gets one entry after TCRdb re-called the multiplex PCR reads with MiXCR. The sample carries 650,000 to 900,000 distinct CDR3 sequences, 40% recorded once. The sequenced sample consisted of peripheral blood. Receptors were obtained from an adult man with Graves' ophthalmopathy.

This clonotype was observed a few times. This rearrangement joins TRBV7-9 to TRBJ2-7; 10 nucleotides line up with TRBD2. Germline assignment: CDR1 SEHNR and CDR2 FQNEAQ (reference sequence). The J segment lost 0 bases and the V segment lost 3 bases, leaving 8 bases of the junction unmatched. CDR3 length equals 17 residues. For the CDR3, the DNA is TGTGCCAGCAGCTTGGGGGCCACTAGCGGGGTCTCCTACGAGCAGTACTTC. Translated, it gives CASSLGATSGVSYEQYF.

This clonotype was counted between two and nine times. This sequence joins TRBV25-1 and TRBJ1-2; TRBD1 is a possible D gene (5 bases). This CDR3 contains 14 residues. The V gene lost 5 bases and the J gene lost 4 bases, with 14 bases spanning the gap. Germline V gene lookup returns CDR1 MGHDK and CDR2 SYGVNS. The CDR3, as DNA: TGTGCCAGCAGTAGTGGGGCGCGGAGCTATGGCTACACCTTC. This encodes CASSSGARSYGYTF.

The CDR3 loop reads CASSTQGARGYQETQYF. The CDR3 coding sequence is TGTGCCAGCAGTACTCAGGGGGCGCGGGGTTACCAAGAGACCCAGTACTTC. The chain couples TRBV28 to TRBJ2-5; TRBD1 agrees at 8 bases. The length of the CDR3 is 17 residues. The trim removed 5 bases at V and 0 bases at J, leaving 11 bases unmatched. Germline-derived CDR1 and CDR2 are MDHEN and SYDVKM.

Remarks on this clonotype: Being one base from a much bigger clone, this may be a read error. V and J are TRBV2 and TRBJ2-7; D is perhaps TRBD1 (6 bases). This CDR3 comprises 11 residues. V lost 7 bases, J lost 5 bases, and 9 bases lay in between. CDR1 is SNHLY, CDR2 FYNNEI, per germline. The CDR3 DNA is TGTGCCAGCATAAAGGGGGACGAGCAGTACTTC. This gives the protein CASIKGDEQYF.

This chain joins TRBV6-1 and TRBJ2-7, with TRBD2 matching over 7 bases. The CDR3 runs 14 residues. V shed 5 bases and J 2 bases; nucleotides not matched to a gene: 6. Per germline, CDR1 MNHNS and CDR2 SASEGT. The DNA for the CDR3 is TGTGCCAGCAGTTACGCGGGAGACGCCTACGAGCAGTACTTC. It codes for CASSYAGDAYEQYF.

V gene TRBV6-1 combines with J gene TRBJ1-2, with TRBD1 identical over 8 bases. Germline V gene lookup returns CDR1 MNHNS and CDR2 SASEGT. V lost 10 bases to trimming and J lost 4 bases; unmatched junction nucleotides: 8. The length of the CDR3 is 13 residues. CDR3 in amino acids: CAIRLGQGYGYTF. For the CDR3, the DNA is TGTGCCATCAGACTAGGACAGGGCTATGGCTACACCTTC.

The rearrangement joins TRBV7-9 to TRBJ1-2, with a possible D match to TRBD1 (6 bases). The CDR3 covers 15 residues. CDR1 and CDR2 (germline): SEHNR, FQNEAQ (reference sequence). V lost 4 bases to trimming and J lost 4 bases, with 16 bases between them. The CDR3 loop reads CASSSEGTRAYGYTF. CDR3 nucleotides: TGTGCCAGCAGCTCCGAGGGGACACGAGCCTATGGCTACACCTTC.